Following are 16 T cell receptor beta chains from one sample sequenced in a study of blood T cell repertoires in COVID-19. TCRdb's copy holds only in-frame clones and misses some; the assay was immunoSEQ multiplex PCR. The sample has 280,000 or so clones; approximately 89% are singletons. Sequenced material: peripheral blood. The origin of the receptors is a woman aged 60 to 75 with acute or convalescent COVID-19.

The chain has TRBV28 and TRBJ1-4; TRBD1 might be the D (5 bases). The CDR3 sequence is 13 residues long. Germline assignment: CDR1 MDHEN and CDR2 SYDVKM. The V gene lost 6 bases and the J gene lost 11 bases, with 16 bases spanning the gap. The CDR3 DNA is TGTGCCAGCAGCGAGACGGAGGGGCGGAAACTGTTTTTT. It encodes CASSETEGRKLFF.

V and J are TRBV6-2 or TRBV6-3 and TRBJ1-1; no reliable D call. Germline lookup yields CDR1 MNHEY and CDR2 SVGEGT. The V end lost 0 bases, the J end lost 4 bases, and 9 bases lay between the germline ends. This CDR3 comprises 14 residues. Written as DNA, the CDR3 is TGTGCCAGCAGTTACTCGTTCGGGTCCACTGAAGCTTTCTTT. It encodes CASSYSFGSTEAFF.

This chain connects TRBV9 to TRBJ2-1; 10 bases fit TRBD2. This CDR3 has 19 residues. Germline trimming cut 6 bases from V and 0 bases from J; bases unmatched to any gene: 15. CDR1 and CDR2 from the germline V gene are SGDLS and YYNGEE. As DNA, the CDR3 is TGTGCCAGCACCAAAGGAGTACTAGCGGGGCCCAGCTCCTACAATGAGCAGTTCTTC. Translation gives CASTKGVLAGPSSYNEQFF.

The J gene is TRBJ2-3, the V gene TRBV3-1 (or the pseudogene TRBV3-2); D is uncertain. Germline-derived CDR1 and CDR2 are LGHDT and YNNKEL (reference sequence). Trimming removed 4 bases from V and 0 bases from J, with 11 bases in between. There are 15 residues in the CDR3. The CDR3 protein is CASSPGTDSTDTQYF. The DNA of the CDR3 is TGTGCCAGCAGCCCAGGTACGGATAGCACAGATACGCAGTATTTT.

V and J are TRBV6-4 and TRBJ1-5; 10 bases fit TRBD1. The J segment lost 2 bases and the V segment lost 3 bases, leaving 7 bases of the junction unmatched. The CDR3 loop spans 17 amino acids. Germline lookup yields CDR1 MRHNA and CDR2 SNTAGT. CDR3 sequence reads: CASSDDRGRGGNQPQHF. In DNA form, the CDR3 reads TGTGCCAGCAGTGATGACAGGGGGCGAGGAGGCAATCAGCCCCAGCATTTT.

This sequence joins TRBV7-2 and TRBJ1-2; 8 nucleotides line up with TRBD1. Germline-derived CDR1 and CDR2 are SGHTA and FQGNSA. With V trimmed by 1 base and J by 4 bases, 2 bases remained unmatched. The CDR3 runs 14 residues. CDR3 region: CASSLEGQVYGYTF. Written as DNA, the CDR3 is TGTGCCAGCAGCTTAGAGGGACAGGTCTATGGCTACACCTTC.

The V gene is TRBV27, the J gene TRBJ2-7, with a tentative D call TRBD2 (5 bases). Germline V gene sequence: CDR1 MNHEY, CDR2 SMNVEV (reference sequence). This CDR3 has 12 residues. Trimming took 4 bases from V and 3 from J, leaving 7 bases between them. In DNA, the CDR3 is TGTGCCAGCAGTTCTGGGAGCTACGAGCAGTACTTC. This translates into CASSSGSYEQYF.

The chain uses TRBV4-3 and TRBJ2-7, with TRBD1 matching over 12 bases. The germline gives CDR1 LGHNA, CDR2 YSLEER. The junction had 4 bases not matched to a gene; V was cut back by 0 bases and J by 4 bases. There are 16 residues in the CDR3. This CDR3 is CASSQDGTGGWYEQYF. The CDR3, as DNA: TGCGCCAGCAGCCAAGATGGGACAGGGGGCTGGTACGAGCAGTACTTC.

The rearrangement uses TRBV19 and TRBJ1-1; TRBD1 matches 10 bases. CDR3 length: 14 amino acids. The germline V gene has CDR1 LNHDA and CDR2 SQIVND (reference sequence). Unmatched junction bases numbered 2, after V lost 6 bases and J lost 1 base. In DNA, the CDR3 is TGTGCCAGTAGATGGGACAGGGGGAACACTGAAGCTTTCTTT. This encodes CASRWDRGNTEAFF.

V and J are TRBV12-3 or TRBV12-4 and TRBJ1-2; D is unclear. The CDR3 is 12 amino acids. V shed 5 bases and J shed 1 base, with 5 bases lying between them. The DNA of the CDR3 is TGTGCCAGCAGTGCGATTAACTATGGCTACACCTTC. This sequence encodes CASSAINYGYTF.

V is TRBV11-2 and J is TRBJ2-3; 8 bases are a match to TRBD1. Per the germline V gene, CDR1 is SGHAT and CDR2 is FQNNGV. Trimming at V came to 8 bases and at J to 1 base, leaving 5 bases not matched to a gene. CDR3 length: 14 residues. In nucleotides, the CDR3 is TGTGCCAGCGGCCGGGGACAGGGCACAGATACGCAGTATTTT. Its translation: CASGRGQGTDTQYF.

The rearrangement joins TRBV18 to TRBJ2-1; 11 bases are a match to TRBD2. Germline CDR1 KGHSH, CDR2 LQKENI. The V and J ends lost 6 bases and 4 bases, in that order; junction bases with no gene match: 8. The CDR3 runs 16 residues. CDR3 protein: CASSPLTSGGYNEQFF. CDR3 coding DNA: TGTGCCAGCTCTCCTTTAACTAGCGGGGGTTACAATGAGCAGTTCTTC.

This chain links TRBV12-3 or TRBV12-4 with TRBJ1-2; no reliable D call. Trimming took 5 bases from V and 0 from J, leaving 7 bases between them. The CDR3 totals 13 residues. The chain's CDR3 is CASSGRTNYGYTF. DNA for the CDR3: TGTGCCAGCAGTGGGAGAACTAACTATGGCTACACCTTC.

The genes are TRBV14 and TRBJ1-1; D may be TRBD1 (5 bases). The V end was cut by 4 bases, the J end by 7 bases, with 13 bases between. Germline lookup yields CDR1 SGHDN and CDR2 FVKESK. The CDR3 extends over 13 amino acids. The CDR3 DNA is TGTGCCAGCAGCCTAACTGATACAGGTGAAGCTTTCTTT. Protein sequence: CASSLTDTGEAFF.

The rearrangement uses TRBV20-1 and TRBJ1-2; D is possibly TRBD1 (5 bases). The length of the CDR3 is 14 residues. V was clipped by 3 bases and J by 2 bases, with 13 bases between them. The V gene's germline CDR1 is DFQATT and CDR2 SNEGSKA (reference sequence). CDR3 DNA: TGCAGTGCTAGTCCACGCGGGGCGAACTATGGCTACACCTTC. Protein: CSASPRGANYGYTF.

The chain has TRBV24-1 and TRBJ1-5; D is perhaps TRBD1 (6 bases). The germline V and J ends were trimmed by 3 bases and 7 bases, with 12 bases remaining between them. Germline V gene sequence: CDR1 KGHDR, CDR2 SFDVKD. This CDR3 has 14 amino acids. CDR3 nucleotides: TGTGCCACCAGTGATACGGGGGGCGGCCAGCCCCAGCATTTT. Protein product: CATSDTGGGQPQHF.